These T cell receptor beta chains were read from a single sample in a study of T cell changes during pregnancy in multiple sclerosis. Clones were sequenced by immunoSEQ multiplex PCR, and TCRdb holds only the in-frame ones, with some missing. The sample carries some 100,000 clones, approximately 94% recorded once. The material was peripheral blood, obtained before pregnancy. Every receptor here comes from a female donor with multiple sclerosis, enrolled in a pregnancy study. The CDR3 runs from the conserved cysteine through the conserved F or W. Each record gives: V gene, CDR3 length, J gene, D gene, clone size, CDR3 protein, CDR3 DNA. A D gene is named only where the DNA matches it firmly. Rows give clone size only sometimes, using once, few, many, or a class for an expanded clone.

>TRBV13|17|TRBJ2-2|TRBD2|.
CASSLGLAGGHTGELFF
TGTGCCAGCAGCTTAGGACTAGCGGGAGGACACACCGGGGAGCTGTTTTTT
>TRBV27|13|TRBJ1-4|TRBD1|.
CATGTGGMEKLFF
TGTGCCACCGGGACAGGGGGGATGGAAAAACTGTTTTTT
>TRBV2|13|TRBJ1-1|TRBD1|.
CASIPLGTAEAFF
TGTGCCAGCATCCCCCTCGGGACAGCTGAAGCTTTCTTT
>TRBV5-1|15|TRBJ2-5|TRBD1|.
CASSLGDRAQETQYF
TGCGCCAGCAGCTTGGGGGACAGGGCTCAAGAGACCCAGTACTTC
>TRBV18|15|TRBJ2-2|.|.
CASSPTTVYAGELFF
TGTGCCAGCTCACCAACGACAGTTTACGCCGGGGAGCTGTTTTTT
>TRBV2|13|TRBJ2-5|.|.
CASSGQLQETQYF
TGTGCCAGCAGTGGACAGCTCCAAGAGACCCAGTACTTC
>TRBV7-9|19|TRBJ2-3|TRBD1|.
CASSLPSATTGTSTDTQYF
TGTGCCAGCAGCTTACCCTCCGCGACGACAGGGACGAGCACAGATACGCAGTATTTT
>TRBV6-1|14|TRBJ1-1|.|.
CASSTGIWDTEAFF
TGTGCCAGCAGTACAGGGATTTGGGACACTGAAGCTTTCTTT
>TRBV11-3|13|TRBJ2-1|TRBD1|.
CASSPRQGYEQFF
TGTGCCAGCAGCCCTCGACAGGGCTATGAGCAGTTCTTC
>TRBV7-9|13|TRBJ2-1|.|.
CASRHTGNNEQFF
TGTGCCAGCAGGCATACAGGGAACAATGAGCAGTTCTTC
>TRBV6-1|15|TRBJ2-1|TRBD2|.
CASSGPGTSGTEQFF
TGTGCCAGCAGCGGGCCCGGGACTAGCGGGACAGAGCAGTTCTTC
>TRBV6-1|14|TRBJ1-1|.|once
CASKVREGNTEAFF
TGTGCCAGCAAAGTGCGTGAGGGGAACACTGAAGCTTTCTTT
>TRBV5-4|13|TRBJ1-2|.|.
CASSFRSEGGYTF
TGTGCCAGCAGCTTCCGGTCCGAGGGTGGCTACACCTTC
>TRBV6-5|15|TRBJ2-2|.|.
CASSYGASNTGELFF
TGTGCCAGCAGTTACGGGGCCAGCAACACCGGGGAGCTGTTTTTT
>TRBV7-9|16|TRBJ2-7|.|.
CASSIHGGADGNEQYF
TGTGCCAGCAGCATTCACGGCGGGGCGGATGGGAACGAGCAGTACTTC
>TRBV1|22|TRBJ1-1|.|.
CTSSRDRGRGGGRASLKTEAFF
TGCACCAGCAGCAGGGACAGGGGGCGAGGAGGGGGAAGAGCGTCGCTCAAAACTGAAGCTTTCTTT
>TRBV30|13|TRBJ1-2|TRBD1|.
CAWSSTGVGGYTF
TGTGCCTGGAGCTCGACAGGGGTTGGTGGCTACACCTTC
>TRBV7-9|16|TRBJ2-1|.|.
CASSSSAGGAYNEQFF
TGTGCCAGCAGCTCTAGCGCGGGCGGGGCTTACAATGAGCAGTTCTTC
>TRBV4-3|18|TRBJ2-3|TRBD2|.
CASSQDPAGANPTDTQYF
TGCGCCAGCAGCCAGGATCCAGCGGGAGCGAATCCCACAGATACGCAGTATTTT
>TRBV5-8|16|TRBJ1-5|.|once
CASRRASGLSNQPQHF
TGTGCCAGCAGGCGAGCGTCTGGCCTTAGCAATCAGCCCCAGCATTTT
>TRBV2|11|TRBJ1-1|.|.
CATLLNTEAFF
TGTGCCACCCTTCTGAACACTGAAGCTTTCTTT
>TRBV5-5|15|TRBJ2-1|TRBD2|.
CASSFSGRAQNEQFF
TGTGCCAGCAGCTTCAGCGGGAGGGCCCAAAATGAGCAGTTCTTC
>TRBV11-2|15|TRBJ2-7|.|.
CASSLDPTYSYEQYF
TGTGCCAGCAGCTTAGATCCGACTTACTCCTACGAGCAGTACTTC
>TRBV5-1|14|TRBJ2-1|TRBD2|.
CASSLGLADNEQFF
TGCGCCAGCAGCTTAGGACTAGCGGACAATGAGCAGTTCTTC
>TRBV6-5|13|TRBJ2-7|.|.
CASSRLAFYEQYF
TGTGCCAGCAGCAGGCTAGCGTTCTACGAGCAGTACTTC
>TRBV11-2|14|TRBJ2-7|TRBD2|once
CASTLAGGSYEQYF
TGTGCCAGCACCCTAGCGGGAGGCTCCTACGAGCAGTACTTC
>TRBV30|14|TRBJ1-2|.|.
CAWSVGGVNYGYTF
TGTGCCTGGAGTGTAGGGGGGGTCAACTATGGCTACACCTTC
>TRBV9|14|TRBJ1-1|.|.
CASSPLGLNTEAFF
TGTGCCAGCAGCCCCCTGGGACTTAACACTGAAGCTTTCTTT
>TRBV5-1|15|TRBJ1-4|TRBD1|.
CASSDSGQGNEKLFF
TGCGCCAGCAGCGATTCCGGACAGGGAAATGAAAAACTGTTTTTT
>TRBV4-1|16|TRBJ2-3|.|.
CASSQDSRDSTDTQYF
TGCGCCAGCAGCCAAGATTCTCGCGATAGCACAGATACGCAGTATTTT
>TRBV6-1|17|TRBJ2-1|.|.
CASSEPYYYNNYNEQFF
TGTGCCAGCAGTGAGCCATATTACTATAACAACTACAATGAGCAGTTCTTC
>TRBV28|13|TRBJ1-1|TRBD1|.
CASRRTGETEAFF
TGTGCCAGCAGGAGGACAGGGGAGACTGAAGCTTTCTTT
>TRBV28|14|TRBJ2-7|TRBD2|.
CASSRSGRGYEQYF
TGTGCCAGCAGTCGGAGCGGGAGGGGGTACGAGCAGTACTTC
>TRBV9|17|TRBJ2-1|.|.
CASSVGFSYRPGDEQFF
TGTGCCAGCAGCGTAGGGTTTTCCTACCGACCGGGGGATGAGCAGTTCTTC
>TRBV7-9|15|TRBJ2-7|TRBD2|.
CASSPRGGTDYEQYF
TGTGCCAGCAGCCCCCGGGGGGGCACTGACTACGAGCAGTACTTC
>TRBV29-1|13|TRBJ2-1|.|.
CSVFAGTYNEQFF
TGCAGCGTTTTCGCAGGGACCTACAATGAGCAGTTCTTC
>TRBV10-2|15|TRBJ2-7|TRBD2|.
CASRSGAGEFYEQYF
TGCGCCAGCAGGTCCGGGGCGGGAGAATTCTACGAGCAGTACTTC
>TRBV19|13|TRBJ2-7|TRBD1|.
CASSGTGDYEQYF
TGTGCCAGCTCCGGGACAGGTGACTACGAGCAGTACTTC
>TRBV7-9|14|TRBJ1-3|.|.
CASSPDRTGNTIYF
TGTGCCAGCAGCCCGGACAGAACTGGAAACACCATATATTTT
>TRBV27|17|TRBJ2-6|.|.
CASSRSRVTTGANVLTF
TGTGCCAGCAGTCGGTCCCGGGTGACTACTGGGGCCAACGTCCTGACTTTC
>TRBV5-1|18|TRBJ2-5|.|.
CASTSTPFTDGRRETQYF
TGCGCCAGCACCTCGACGCCTTTCACAGACGGGAGAAGAGAGACCCAGTACTTC
>TRBV12-5|16|TRBJ2-2|TRBD2|.
CASGLAAGGFIGELFF
TGTGCTAGTGGTTTGGCAGCGGGAGGGTTTATCGGGGAGCTGTTTTTT
>TRBV7-8|15|TRBJ2-5|TRBD1|.
CASSPGQGARETQYF
TGTGCCAGCAGCCCCGGACAGGGGGCTCGGGAGACCCAGTACTTC
>TRBV5-5|16|TRBJ2-2|TRBD2|.
CASSLETSGYTGELFF
TGTGCCAGCAGCTTGGAGACTAGCGGGTACACCGGGGAGCTGTTTTTT
>TRBV4-3|15|TRBJ2-1|TRBD2|.
CASSPLGLEYNEQFF
TGCGCCAGCAGCCCCTTGGGACTAGAATACAATGAGCAGTTCTTC
>TRBV6-1|15|TRBJ1-5|TRBD1|.
CASSDLGQGRQPQHF
TGTGCCAGCAGTGACCTCGGACAGGGTAGACAGCCCCAGCATTTT
>TRBV10-3|12|TRBJ1-5|.|.
CAISAGPQPQHF
TGCGCCATCAGTGCAGGCCCACAGCCCCAGCATTTT
>TRBV18|15|TRBJ2-5|TRBD2|.
CASSPGLGGQETQYF
TGTGCCAGCTCACCGGGACTAGGGGGGCAAGAGACCCAGTACTTC
>TRBV25-1|18|TRBJ2-2|.|.
CASSETEIIGRGAGELFF
TGTGCCAGCAGTGAAACCGAAATAATCGGCAGGGGGGCCGGGGAGCTGTTTTTT
>TRBV6-1|15|TRBJ2-7|.|.
CASSEGGGRLYEQYF
TGTGCCAGCAGTGAAGGAGGCGGCAGACTCTACGAGCAGTACTTC
>TRBV10-1|14|TRBJ2-1|.|.
CASSSGYSYNEQFF
TGCGCCAGCAGTAGCGGTTACTCCTACAATGAGCAGTTCTTC
>TRBV19|13|TRBJ1-5|.|.
CASSSQLNQPQHF
TGTGCCAGTAGTAGTCAACTCAATCAGCCCCAGCATTTT
>TRBV19|14|TRBJ1-2|.|.
CASSTGQSSSGYTF
TGTGCCAGTAGTACTGGACAGTCGTCGTCTGGCTACACCTTC
>TRBV27|12|TRBJ2-7|.|.
CASSRTGFEQYF
TGTGCCAGCAGCCGAACAGGGTTCGAGCAGTACTTC